This is a list of T cell receptor beta chains from one sample in a study of shared clonotypes between healthy human individuals. Clones were sequenced by immunoSEQ multiplex PCR, and TCRdb holds only the in-frame ones, with some missing. This repertoire shows about 1 million clones, about 70% found once; its top ten account for over 1.3%. The sample consisted of memory CD4+ T cells sorted from blood. The receptors were gathered from a man aged 18 to 29 in good health. Both conserved end residues are part of each CDR3. A D gene is named only where the DNA matches it firmly. Part of the rows lack a size; the others show once, few, many or a class for expanded clones.

clone_size d_call j_call v_call cdr3_aa cdr3_nt
- TRBD1 TRBJ2-4 TRBV5-1 CASSQGTALAKNIQYF TGCGCCAGCAGCCAAGGGACAGCACTAGCCAAAAACATTCAGTACTTC
few - TRBJ1-2 TRBV4-3 CASSQDRGFSRGYGYTF TGCGCCAGCAGCCAAGATCGGGGTTTTTCAAGGGGCTATGGCTACACCTTC
few - TRBJ1-1 TRBV7-2 CASSLEGGGDTEAFF TGTGCCAGCAGCTTAGAGGGAGGGGGAGACACTGAAGCTTTCTTT
- TRBD1 TRBJ1-3 TRBV7-9 CASSAGDRSSGNTIYF TGTGCCAGCAGCGCCGGGGACAGAAGCTCTGGAAACACCATATATTTT
- - TRBJ2-5 TRBV27 CASSFARSETQYF TGTGCCAGCAGTTTTGCAAGGTCGGAGACCCAGTACTTC
- TRBD2 TRBJ2-2 TRBV5-4 CASSQISGAGTGELFF TGTGCCAGCAGCCAAATTAGCGGGGCGGGCACCGGGGAGCTGTTTTTT
- - TRBJ1-1 TRBV6-5 CASGRQRGNTEAFF TGTGCCAGCGGGCGACAACGCGGGAACACTGAAGCTTTCTTT
- - TRBJ1-5 TRBV28 CASRDRRSMQPQHF TGTGCCAGCAGGGATCGGAGGTCGATGCAGCCCCAGCATTTT
- - TRBJ2-5 TRBV25-1 CAKRRQGGNQYF TGTGCCAAGCGGCGGCAGGGTGGGAACCAGTACTTC
few - TRBJ2-3 TRBV5-5 CASTVGAGLMDTQYF TGTGCCAGCACAGTGGGGGCAGGGTTAATGGATACGCAGTATTTT
- - TRBJ2-3 TRBV7-2 CASSLALTLPTVMNTQYF TGTGCCAGCAGCTTGGCCCTGACCCTACCAACCGTCATGAATACGCAGTATTTT
- - TRBJ2-2 TRBV5-4 CASSLTVHTGELFF TGTGCCAGCAGCTTAACGGTTCACACCGGGGAGCTGTTTTTT
few - TRBJ1-1 TRBV7-9 CASSLAWGTEAFF TGTGCCAGCAGCTTAGCATGGGGAACTGAAGCTTTCTTT
- - TRBJ2-2 TRBV9 CASSPDRTGELFF TGTGCCAGCAGCCCCGACCGGACCGGGGAGCTGTTTTTT
- - TRBJ1-5 TRBV29-1 CSVEGICNQPQHF TGCAGCGTTGAGGGGATCTGCAATCAGCCCCAGCATTTT
- TRBD2 TRBJ2-5 TRBV10-1 CASSEWGSGSSRETQYF TGCGCCAGCAGTGAATGGGGTAGCGGGAGTTCGAGAGAGACCCAGTACTTC
- TRBD2 TRBJ2-1 TRBV10-3 CAISESGLAVNNEQFF TGTGCCATCAGTGAGTCGGGACTAGCAGTGAACAATGAGCAGTTCTTC
- - TRBJ2-1 TRBV30 CAWSVRYNEQFF TGTGCCTGGAGTGTGAGGTACAATGAGCAGTTCTTC
- TRBD2 TRBJ2-2 TRBV18 CASSPLGLPNTGELFF TGTGCCAGCTCACCGTTGGGACTACCGAACACCGGGGAGCTGTTTTTT
- - TRBJ2-3 TRBV7-9 CASSLPGIAQYF TGTGCCAGCAGCTTACCCGGTATTGCGCAGTATTTT
- - TRBJ1-5 TRBV15 CATSRAPGYSNQPQHF TGTGCCACCAGCAGAGCCCCAGGTTATAGCAATCAGCCCCAGCATTTT
- - TRBJ2-3 TRBV13 CASSLEGSRGTDTQYF TGTGCCAGCAGCTTAGAGGGCAGTCGGGGCACAGATACGCAGTATTTT
- TRBD2 TRBJ2-1 TRBV11-2 CASSLSSGGPRQFF TGTGCCAGCAGCTTAAGCAGCGGGGGCCCGCGACAGTTCTTC
- TRBD2 TRBJ2-3 TRBV5-1 CASSTGTSGRTDTQYF TGCGCCAGCAGCACTGGGACTAGCGGGCGCACAGATACGCAGTATTTT
once - TRBJ2-3 TRBV28 CASSLVRDTQYF TGTGCCAGCAGTTTAGTCCGGGATACGCAGTATTTT
- TRBD2 TRBJ2-5 TRBV5-1 CASSLAVTSVQETQYF TGCGCCAGCAGCTTGGCCGTGACTAGCGTACAAGAGACCCAGTACTTC
- - TRBJ2-1 TRBV2 CASSERPRGDEQFF TGTGCCAGCAGTGAAAGGCCAAGGGGCGATGAGCAGTTCTTC
- - TRBJ1-2 TRBV6-6 CASSYSKFGGYTF TGTGCCAGCAGTTACTCGAAATTCGGTGGCTACACCTTC
- TRBD2 TRBJ2-2 TRBV11-2 CASRLGTSGGTNTGELLF TGTGCCAGCAGACTCGGGACTAGCGGGGGGACGAACACCGGGGAGCTGCTTTTT
- - TRBJ2-3 TRBV5-3 CARSLSDSPGTQYF TGTGCCAGAAGCTTGTCGGACTCCCCCGGGACGCAGTATTTT
- TRBD1 TRBJ1-1 TRBV5-1 CASSPGQGEAFF TGCGCCAGCAGCCCCGGACAGGGCGAAGCTTTCTTT
once - TRBJ2-2 TRBV5-1 CASSLGRNTGELFF TGCGCCAGCAGCTTAGGACGGAACACCGGGGAGCTGTTTTTT
- TRBD2 TRBJ2-3 TRBV5-4 CASSFAGGPSTDTQYF TGTGCCAGCAGCTTCGCGGGGGGGCCGTCCACAGATACGCAGTATTTT
- TRBD1 TRBJ2-1 TRBV28 CASSSEGAKQFF TGTGCCAGCAGTTCCGAGGGGGCAAAGCAGTTCTTC
- - TRBJ1-1 TRBV7-2 CASSKTELREAFF TGTGCCAGCAGCAAGACGGAGCTTCGGGAAGCTTTCTTT
- - TRBJ2-7 TRBV5-1 CASSLEAVPTYEQYF TGCGCCAGCAGCTTGGAGGCAGTTCCTACCTACGAGCAGTACTTC
once TRBD1 TRBJ2-7 TRBV6-1 CASSPRTGYYEQYF TGTGCCAGCAGTCCCCGGACAGGATACTACGAGCAGTACTTC
- TRBD1 TRBJ2-3 TRBV2 CASSEYRGTDTQYF TGTGCCAGCAGTGAATACAGGGGAACAGATACGCAGTATTTT
- - TRBJ1-6 TRBV4-3 CASSQEYVVSYNSPLHF TGCGCCAGCAGCCAAGAATATGTGGTTTCCTATAATTCACCCCTCCACTTT
- - TRBJ1-6 TRBV28 CASYNSGNSPLHF TGTGCCAGCTATAACAGTGGGAATTCACCCCTCCACTTT
few - TRBJ1-1 TRBV14 CASSQVGQAAEAFF TGTGCCAGCAGCCAAGTCGGGCAGGCCGCTGAAGCTTTCTTT
- - TRBJ1-1 TRBV18 CASSPRQDGEAFF TGTGCCAGCTCACCAAGGCAGGACGGTGAAGCTTTCTTT